Below, 19 T cell receptor beta chains from the same sample are listed, as sequenced in a study of T cell changes during pregnancy in multiple sclerosis (dated by TCRdb to about 2019). To prepare the library, the immunoSEQ multiplex PCR assay was applied. The table was pulled from immuneACCESS by TCRdb, which kept in-frame rearrangements only. Such tables lose some clones; where checked, under half of the loss comes from unresolved V genes, and the rest has no known cause. The sample table shows around 100,000 clones, and around 94% are seen once. Of the sample, approximately 1.2% falls within the top ten clones. Sequences were derived from peripheral blood, sampled in the second trimester of pregnancy. The receptors derive from a female donor with multiple sclerosis, enrolled in a pregnancy study.

This clone was detected only once. V gene TRBV27 combines with J gene TRBJ1-1; TRBD1 matches 8 bases. J gave up 5 bases and V 3 bases, and 11 bases lay outside the gene matches. The CDR3 runs 16 residues. CDR1 is MNHEY, CDR2 SMNVEV, per germline (reference sequence). The CDR3 region has the DNA TGTGCCAGCAGTTTTAGGCAGGGGGCGGTTGGGACTGAAGCTTTCTTT. As protein: CASSFRQGAVGTEAFF.

The J gene is TRBJ1-2, the V gene TRBV27; D is perhaps TRBD1 (5 bases). The V end was cut by 3 bases, the J end by 8 bases, with 16 bases between. The CDR3 spans 14 residues. Per germline, CDR1 MNHEY and CDR2 SMNVEV (reference sequence). The CDR3, as DNA: TGTGCCAGCAGTTTGTTGGGGGGGTTGGGGGGCTACACCTTC. Its protein is CASSLLGGLGGYTF.

This CDR3 is CASSGSTGTSNTEAFF. Written as DNA, the CDR3 is TGTGCCAGCAGCGGCTCGACAGGCACATCGAACACTGAAGCTTTCTTT. The rearrangement joins TRBV9 to TRBJ1-1; TRBD1 might be the D (6 bases). CDR1 SGDLS and CDR2 YYNGEE come from the germline V gene. This CDR3 contains 16 residues. The ends were cut back, 3 bases at V and 1 base at J, with 16 bases in the middle.

This rearrangement joins TRBV10-2 to TRBJ2-3, with 8 bases fitting TRBD2. V shed 8 bases and J 0 bases; nucleotides not matched to a gene: 4. There are 14 residues in the CDR3. In germline, CDR1 is WSHSY, CDR2 SAAADI. The CDR3 sequence: CASGREGSTDTQYF. In DNA form, the CDR3 reads TGCGCCAGCGGACGGGAGGGCAGCACAGATACGCAGTATTTT.

The chain recombines TRBV6-1 with TRBJ1-3; 7 nucleotides match TRBD1. The germline CDR1 and CDR2 sequences are MNHNS and SASEGT. The V and J ends lost 4 bases and 0 bases, in that order; junction bases with no gene match: 12. CDR3 size: 18 residues. The CDR3 nucleotides read TGTGCCAGCAGTGCCCCGACAGGGCCCAGGCTCTCTGGAAACACCATATATTTT. Its translation: CASSAPTGPRLSGNTIYF.

The J gene is TRBJ2-2, the V gene TRBV7-8; TRBD2 matches at 11 bases. Germline CDR1 is SGHVS and CDR2 is FQNEAQ. This CDR3 has 16 residues. V trimming: 5 bases; J trimming: 1 base; junction bases outside the gene matches: 3. CDR3 residues: CASSRGLAENTGELFF. For the CDR3, the DNA is TGTGCCAGCAGCCGGGGACTAGCGGAGAACACCGGGGAGCTGTTTTTT.

The chain links TRBV27 to TRBJ2-1; 15 positions agree with TRBD2. Germline values: CDR1 MNHEY, CDR2 SMNVEV (reference sequence). This CDR3 is built from 15 residues. The V gene end was trimmed by 3 bases and the J gene end by 7 bases; junction bases not matched to a gene: 1. CDR3 residues: CASSFGTSGRNEQFF. DNA for the CDR3: TGTGCCAGCAGTTTCGGGACTAGCGGGAGGAATGAGCAGTTCTTC.

The chain employs TRBV11-2 and TRBJ1-1; tentative D call: TRBD1 (5 bases). This CDR3 is built from 14 residues. The V and J ends lost 5 bases and 1 base respectively, with 11 bases between them. From germline, CDR1 is SGHAT and CDR2 FQNNGV. CDR3 sequence (DNA): TGTGCCAGCAGCCAAGGAAGGGGGAACACTGAAGCTTTCTTT. Translation gives CASSQGRGNTEAFF.

The gene calls are TRBV19 and TRBJ2-1; TRBD2 is a possible D gene (6 bases). Trimming stripped 1 base from V and 15 bases from J, with 19 bases between. The length of the CDR3 is 14 residues. Germline V lookup: CDR1 LNHDA, CDR2 SQIVND (reference sequence). CDR3 sequence (DNA): TGTGCCAGTAGTATAGCGGGAGAGCCGAGCCGAGCGTTCTTC. It is translated as CASSIAGEPSRAFF.

CDR3 sequence: CASSQVGISPSSYEQYF. Written as DNA, the CDR3 is TGTGCCAGCAGCCAAGTAGGCATTAGCCCTTCTTCCTACGAGCAGTACTTC. This chain connects TRBV4-2 to TRBJ2-7, with D unclear. V was clipped by 1 base and J by 1 base, with 17 bases between them. The CDR3 loop spans 17 amino acids. CDR1 and CDR2 (germline): LGHNA, YNFKEQ.

The chain couples TRBV9 to TRBJ1-2; a weak D match, TRBD1 (5 bases). V lost 3 bases and J lost 3, with 27 bases in between. Germline V gene data show CDR1 as SGDLS and CDR2 as YYNGEE. There are 19 residues in the CDR3. This CDR3 reads CASSGIKGQGFLADYGYTF. In DNA form, the CDR3 reads TGTGCCAGCAGCGGAATTAAGGGGCAGGGATTTTTAGCGGACTATGGCTACACCTTC.

This chain uses TRBV27 with TRBJ1-4; tentative D call: TRBD1 (6 bases). This CDR3 is built from 13 residues. The V end was cut by 6 bases, the J end by 11 bases, with 16 bases between. From germline, CDR1 is MNHEY and CDR2 SMNVEV (reference sequence). The CDR3, as DNA: TGTGCCAGCAGGGGGGACACCCGCGGCAAACTGTTTTTT. Protein sequence: CASRGDTRGKLFF.

The genes are TRBV5-1 and TRBJ2-5; 9 positions match TRBD1. The CDR3 is 14 amino acids. The ends lost 5 bases at V and 3 bases at J; junction bases unmatched: 5. CDR1 is SGHRS, CDR2 YFSETQ, per germline. DNA of the CDR3: TGCGCCAGCAGTTCCGACAGGGGGAAAGAGACCCAGTACTTC. This encodes CASSSDRGKETQYF. The full variable domain, completed using reference TRBV5-1 and TRBJ2-5, is KAGVTQTPRYLIKTRGQQVTLSCSPISGHRSVSWYQQTPGQGLQFLFEYFSETQRNKGNFPGRFSGRQFSNSRSEMNVSTLELGDSALYLCASSSDRGKETQYFGPGTRLLVL.

The chain combines TRBV18 with TRBJ2-3, with 10 nucleotides matching TRBD2. The CDR3 is 15 residues long. Trimming took 5 bases from V and 3 from J; bases not matched to a gene: 5. Germline V lookup: CDR1 KGHSH, CDR2 LQKENI. The CDR3 DNA reads TGTGCCAGCTCAGGAGCGGGAGGGAAGACAGATACGCAGTATTTT. Its translation is CASSGAGGKTDTQYF. Variable domain in full (rest from reference TRBV18 and TRBJ2-3): NAGVMQNPRHLVRRRGQEARLRCSPMKGHSHVYWYRQLPEEGLKFMVYLQKENIIDESGMPKERFSAEFPKEGPSILRIQQVVRGDSAAYFCASSGAGGKTDTQYFGPGTRLTVL.

This chain uses TRBV18 with TRBJ2-2, with 8 bases aligning to TRBD1. The CDR3 sequence is 15 residues long. Germline-derived CDR1 and CDR2 are KGHSH and LQKENI. J was trimmed by 1 base and V by 5 bases; bases with no gene match: 3. The CDR3, as DNA: TGTGCCAGCTCATTCGGACAGGGGAACACCGGGGAGCTGTTTTTT. This gives the protein CASSFGQGNTGELFF. Full variable domain (remainder filled in from reference TRBV18 and TRBJ2-2): NAGVMQNPRHLVRRRGQEARLRCSPMKGHSHVYWYRQLPEEGLKFMVYLQKENIIDESGMPKERFSAEFPKEGPSILRIQQVVRGDSAAYFCASSFGQGNTGELFFGEGSRLTVL.

The chain combines TRBV27 with TRBJ1-2; TRBD1 matches 7 bases. CDR1 is MNHEY, CDR2 SMNVEV, per germline (reference sequence). The CDR3 is 14 amino acids. Trimming removed 6 bases from V and 3 bases from J; junction bases left unmatched: 7. DNA of the CDR3: TGTGCCAGCAGAGCGACAGGGAGGTACTATGGCTACACCTTC. Protein sequence: CASRATGRYYGYTF.

The rearrangement uses TRBV9 and TRBJ2-3; TRBD2 matches 15 bases. Trimming took 6 bases from V and 5 from J; bases not matched to a gene: 10. The CDR3 has 17 amino acids. Germline V gene sequence: CDR1 SGDLS, CDR2 YYNGEE. Here the CDR3 DNA reads TGTGCCAGCAACTTGGGACTAGCGGGAGGAAGTGGAGATACGCAGTATTTT. This sequence encodes CASNLGLAGGSGDTQYF.

The chain recombines TRBV28 with TRBJ2-3, with 7 bases that match TRBD1. The V segment lost 3 bases and the J segment 6 bases; nucleotides outside the gene matches: 9. Per the germline V gene, CDR1 is MDHEN and CDR2 is SYDVKM. The CDR3 consists of 15 residues. CDR3 sequence reads: CASSLDLTGSDTQYF. For the CDR3, the DNA is TGTGCCAGCAGTTTGGACCTGACAGGGTCGGATACGCAGTATTTT.

This clone was seen just once. This rearrangement joins TRBV19 to TRBJ2-7; a possible D gene is TRBD1 (5 bases). The ends were cut back, 9 bases at V and 3 bases at J, with 24 bases in the middle. The CDR3 contains 16 residues. Germline CDR1 LNHDA, CDR2 SQIVND (reference sequence). CDR3 sequence reads: CASAIGDRRFVYEQYF. CDR3 nucleotide sequence: TGTGCCAGCGCGATAGGCGACAGACGTTTTGTCTACGAGCAGTACTTC.